Included here is one TCR beta chain sequence, with context. The data derive from a study of technical replicates of blood from a handful of donors. The germline gives CDR1 MDHEN, CDR2 SYDVKM. CDR3 length: 14 amino acids. Trimming took off 6 bases at V and 8 bases at J, with 19 bases between the two ends. Here immunoSEQ multiplex PCR was the method, and the copy in TCRdb shows in-frame clones only, minus some. The sample consists of 65,000 to 90,000 clones, around 93% of them appearing once. This TCR was recovered from a human donor in good health. The chain carries TRBV28 and TRBJ1-1; maybe TRBD1 (5 bases). Sequences were obtained from T cells isolated from PBMCs. DNA for the CDR3: TGTGCCAGCAGCCCCGCCGGGGGTGGGGAGGAAGCTTTCTTT. Encoded protein: CASSPAGGGEEAFF.